The T cell receptor beta chain described here comes from a study of technical replicates of blood from a few donors. Profiling relied on immunoSEQ multiplex PCR, and the TCRdb table lists in-frame clones only, not all of them. There are approximately 100,000 clones in the sample; about 94% occur only once, and 0.2% to 0.25% lies in the top ten. V lost 6 bases, J lost 4 bases, and 8 bases stayed unmatched. CDR1 is SNHLY, CDR2 FYNNEI, per germline. The CDR3 is 14 amino acids. The chain couples TRBV2 to TRBJ1-1; the match to TRBD1 covers 7 bases. Source material: T cells isolated from PBMCs. This clonotype was sampled from a human donor in good health. DNA for the CDR3: TGTGCCAGCAGCGAACAGGGGAGCGCCACTGAAGCTTTCTTT. Encoded protein: CASSEQGSATEAFF.